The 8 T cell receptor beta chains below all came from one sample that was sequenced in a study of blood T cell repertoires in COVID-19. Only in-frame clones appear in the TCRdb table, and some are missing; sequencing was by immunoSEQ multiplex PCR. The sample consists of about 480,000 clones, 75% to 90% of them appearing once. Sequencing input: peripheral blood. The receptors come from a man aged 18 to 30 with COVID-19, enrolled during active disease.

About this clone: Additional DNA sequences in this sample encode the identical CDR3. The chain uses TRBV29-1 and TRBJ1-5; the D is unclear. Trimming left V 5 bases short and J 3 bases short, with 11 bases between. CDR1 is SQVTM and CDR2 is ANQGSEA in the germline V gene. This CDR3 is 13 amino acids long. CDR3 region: CSVRGNSNQPQHF. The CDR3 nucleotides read TGCAGCGTTCGAGGGAATTCCAATCAGCCCCAGCATTTT. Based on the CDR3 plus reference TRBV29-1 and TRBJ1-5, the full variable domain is SAVISQKPSRDICQRGTSLTIQCQVDSQVTMMFWYRQQPGQSLTLIATANQGSEATYESGFVIDKFPISRPNLTFSTLTVSNMSPEDSSIYLCSVRGNSNQPQHFGDGTRLSIL.

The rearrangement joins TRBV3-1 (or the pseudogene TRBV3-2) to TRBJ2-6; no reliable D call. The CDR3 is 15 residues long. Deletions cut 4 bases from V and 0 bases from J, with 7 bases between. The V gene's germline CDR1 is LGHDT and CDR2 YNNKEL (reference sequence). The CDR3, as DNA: TGTGCCAGCAGCCGCGCCTTCTCTGGGGCCAACGTCCTGACTTTC. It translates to CASSRAFSGANVLTF.

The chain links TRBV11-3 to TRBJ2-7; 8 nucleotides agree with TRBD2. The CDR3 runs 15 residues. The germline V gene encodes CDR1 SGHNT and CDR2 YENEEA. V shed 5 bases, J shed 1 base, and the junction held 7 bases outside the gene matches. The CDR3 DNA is TGTGCCAGCAGCCCACGAGGGACTAGTTCCTACGAGCAGTACTTC. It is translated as CASSPRGTSSYEQYF.

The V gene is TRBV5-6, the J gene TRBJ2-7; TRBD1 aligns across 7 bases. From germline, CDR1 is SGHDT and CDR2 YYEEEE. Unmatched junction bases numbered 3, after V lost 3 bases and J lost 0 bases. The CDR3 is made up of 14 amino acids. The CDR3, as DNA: TGTGCCAGCAGCTCCGGACAGGACTCCTACGAGCAGTACTTC. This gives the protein CASSSGQDSYEQYF.

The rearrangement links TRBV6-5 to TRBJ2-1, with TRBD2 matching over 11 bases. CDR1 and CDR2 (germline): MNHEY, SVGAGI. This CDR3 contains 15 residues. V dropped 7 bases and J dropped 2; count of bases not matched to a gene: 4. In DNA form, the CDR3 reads TGTGCCAGCACCCCGACTAGCGGGGCCTACAATGAGCAGTTCTTC. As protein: CASTPTSGAYNEQFF.

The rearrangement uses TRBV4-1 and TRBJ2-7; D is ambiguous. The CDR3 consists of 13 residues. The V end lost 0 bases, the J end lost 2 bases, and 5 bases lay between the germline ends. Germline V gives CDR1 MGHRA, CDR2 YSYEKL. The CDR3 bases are TGCGCCAGCAGCCAAGACGAGACCTACGAGCAGTACTTC. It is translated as CASSQDETYEQYF.

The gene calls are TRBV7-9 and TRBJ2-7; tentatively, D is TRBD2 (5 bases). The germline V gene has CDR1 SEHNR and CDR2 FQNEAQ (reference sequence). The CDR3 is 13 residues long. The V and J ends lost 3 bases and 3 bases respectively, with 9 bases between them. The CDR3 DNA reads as TGTGCCAGCAGCTTTGCAGGACTCTACGAGCAGTACTTC. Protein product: CASSFAGLYEQYF. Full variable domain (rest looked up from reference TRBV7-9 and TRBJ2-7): DTGVSQNPRHKITKRGQNVTFRCDPISEHNRLYWYRQTLGQGPEFLTYFQNEAQLEKSRLLSDRFSAERPKGSFSTLEIQRTEQGDSAMYLCASSFAGLYEQYFGPGTRLTVT.

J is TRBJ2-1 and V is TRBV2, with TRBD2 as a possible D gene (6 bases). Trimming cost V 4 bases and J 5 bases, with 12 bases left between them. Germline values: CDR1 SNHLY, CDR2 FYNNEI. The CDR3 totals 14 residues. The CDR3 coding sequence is TGTGCCAGCAGTGGGCTAGCGTTTGACAATGAGCAGTTCTTC. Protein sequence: CASSGLAFDNEQFF.